This paragraph covers one T cell receptor (beta chain) sequence. Its antigen is unknown. This sample stems from a study of OX40 agonist ivuxolimab in advanced cancers. Study background: All patients had ivuxolimab intravenously every 2 weeks at 0.01 to 10 mg/kg.

Study-level findings and limits: On average, CD8+ T cells had more expanded clones than CD4+.

The CDR3 is made up of 13 amino acids. Germline CDR1 SGHTA, CDR2 FQGTGA. The V and J ends lost 5 bases and 4 bases respectively, with 11 bases between them. TCRdb keeps only in-frame clones here, not all; method: immunoSEQ multiplex PCR. The table records fewer than 25,000 clones, 84% of them present only once. This clonotype was sampled from an adult with an advanced solid tumor such as melanoma, head and neck, liver or kidney cancer. The sample here was CD4+ or CD8+ T cells sorted from blood, taken in a trial of the OX40 agonist ivuxolimab. The gene calls are TRBV7-3 and TRBJ2-5; unclear D gene. The CDR3, as DNA: TGTGCCAGCAGCCCGAGCTCCCTAGAGACCCAGTACTTC. Protein sequence: CASSPSSLETQYF.